This T cell receptor (beta chain) is drawn from a study of T cells in Graves' hyperthyroidism and ophthalmopathy (dated by TCRdb to the late 2010s). Notes on the research overall: Peripheral blood was sampled at the time of initial diagnosis, prior to any treatment. The approximately 100 discovery patients were randomly split 7:3 into training and test sets. An independent validation cohort of under 20 hyperthyroidism patients and over 15 patients who later progressed to ophthalmopathy tested prospective prediction of ophthalmopathy. After sampling, hyperthyroidism patients received methimazole starting at 30 mg daily, and ophthalmopathy patients received high-dose intravenous methylprednisolone. According to the paper, TCR Vbeta CDR3 sequencing was carried out on approximately 140 peripheral blood samples, which came from more than 40 ophthalmopathy, around 74 hyperthyroidism and approximately 17 progressor patients. In six Graves' hyperthyroidism patients, the study also compared T-cell repertoires from thyroid tissue with T-cell repertoires from blood. To identify distinguishing TCR V-J signatures, a discovery cohort of 100 or so patients was used, comprising 43 with Graves' ophthalmopathy and some 60 with stable Graves' hyperthyroidism.

The full study reports these points: In validation, the model predicted progression to ophthalmopathy with approximately 69% sensitivity and 72% to 85% specificity, a median of around six months before onset. Sample size was not statistically predetermined, and investigators were not blinded to group allocation. In cross-validation, a model built on a 13 V-J signature told ophthalmopathy apart from stable hyperthyroidism with over 85% sensitivity and roughly 82% specificity, and in testing the same model reached 80%/75%. Most expanded thyroid clonotypes (frequency above 0.001) were also detected in blood, a finding suggesting that blood repertoires may reflect thyroid immune responses.

The TCR beta CDR3 regions were amplified from RNA transcripts. The first round of RT-PCR for the TCR CDR3 was performed with the HTBI primer set and the Qiagen OneStep RT-PCR kit. Libraries were constructed in a second round of multiplex PCR, after which size selection and purification were performed. Libraries were sequenced paired-end with 100 bp reads on an Illumina HiSeq2000. Per the authors' processing: SOAPnuke was used to process the raw data, with reads discarded if the reads contained adapters or uncalled bases, had a mean Phred below 15, or lacked an exact constant-primer or identifier match. High-quality paired reads were merged with COPE v1.2.5, and unique nucleotide sequences were defined as clonotypes. MiTCR v1.1 was used to align the clonotypes against IMGT TRBV, TRBD and TRBJ reference segments. The analysis was restricted to V-J combinations with a frequency above 0.0001, which together covered just over 99% of the repertoires. A TCS score was defined as the ratio of F50 (clonal expansion) to E x V (chaos), with BLOSUM62-based TCRdist applied between CDR3 peptides within each V-J. Welch's t-statistics and random forest reduced approximately 520 V-J features to roughly 13, which were used in a naive Bayes classifier (R e1071). The similarity between thyroid and blood repertoires was quantified using the Morisita-Horn index. Using fastp trimming at Q25 and MiXCR clonotype assembly, TCRdb reanalyzed the public sequencing data and kept in-frame beta chains. Each record represents a unique CDR3 protein, reported with the most common genes and DNA among its rows. For this entry, the V and J calls and clone size follow TCRdb and not the study's own pipeline. The sample table lists hundreds of thousands of distinct CDR3 sequences, 14% to 15% of them with a count of one. About 4% of the sample belongs to the ten largest clones.

Ophthalmopathy patients had moderately to severely active disease, with a Clinical Activity Score of 3 or more, a NOSPECS grade of 4 or more, and a disease duration of less than 3 months. Patients with uncontrolled infections, other autoimmune diseases, pregnancy or lactation were excluded. Clinical symptoms, serum thyroxine and TRAb, thyroid ultrasound, and orbital computed tomography formed the basis for the diagnoses. Ficoll-Paque density gradient centrifugation was used to isolate PBMCs from around 10 ml of fresh peripheral blood. Total RNA was extracted with Trizol reagent, and quality was checked on an Agilent 2100 Bioanalyzer. This clonotype has at least ten counts. No cognate antigen has been identified for it. No qualities accompany the bases; no much larger clone lies one base away. V is pruned by 10 bases and J by 3 bases, leaving 18 bases of the junction without a gene match. CDR1 ENHRY and CDR2 SYGVKD are derived from the germline V gene. The CDR3, cysteine through phenylalanine, is 16 amino acids long. Kept here is only the CDR3 DNA, which spans 48 bases and is read in frame from base 1.

What was sequenced was blood. The sequence was obtained from a woman aged 40 to 50 with Graves' ophthalmopathy. The sequence joins TRBV10-3 to TRBJ2-7; 7 bases in the junction line up with TRBD2. CDR3 loop: CATLGVGGGGYYEQYF. The sequenced DNA is TGTGCCACCCTGGGGGTTGGGGGGGGTGGCTACTACGAGCAGTACTTC.